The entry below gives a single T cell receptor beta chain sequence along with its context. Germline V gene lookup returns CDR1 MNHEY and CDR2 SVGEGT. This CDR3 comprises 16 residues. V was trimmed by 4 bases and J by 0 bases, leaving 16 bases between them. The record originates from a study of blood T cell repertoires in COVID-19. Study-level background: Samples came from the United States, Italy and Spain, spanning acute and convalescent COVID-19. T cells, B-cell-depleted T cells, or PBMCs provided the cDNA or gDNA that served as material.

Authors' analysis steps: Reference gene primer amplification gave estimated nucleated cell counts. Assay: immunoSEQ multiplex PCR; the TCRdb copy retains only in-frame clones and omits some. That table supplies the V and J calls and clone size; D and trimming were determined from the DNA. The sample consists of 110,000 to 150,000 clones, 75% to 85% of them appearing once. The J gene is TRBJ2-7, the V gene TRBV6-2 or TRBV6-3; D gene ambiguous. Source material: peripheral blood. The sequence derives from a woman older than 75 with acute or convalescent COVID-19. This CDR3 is CASSLWSERSSYEQYF. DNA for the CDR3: TGTGCCAGCAGTTTGTGGAGCGAACGAAGCTCCTACGAGCAGTACTTC.